The next 12 T cell receptor beta chains were all read from a single sample in a study of blood T cells in healthy people across ages. Combining a sample-barcoded 5' primer with a J-beta primer mix, a second PCR ran for roughly 7 to 12 cycles. TCRdb passed the 5' RACE reads through MiXCR, listing each CDR3 protein once. The sample lists 910,000 or so distinct CDR3 sequences, approximately 50% occurring once. Sequencing used blood. The receptors were gathered from a woman between 55 and 75 years old in good health.

This clonotype was seen a handful of times. One end of the junction fails to match germline, which may point to a read error. The J gene is TRBJ2-1, the V gene TRBV12-3 or TRBV12-4; TRBD2 aligns across 8 bases. The CDR3 is made up of 14 amino acids. The CDR3 protein is CASTLAGLQNEQFF. The CDR3 DNA reads TGTGCCAGCACTTTAGCGGGGCTTCAAAATGAGCAGTTCTTC.

This clonotype was counted a few times. The rearrangement links TRBV29-1 to TRBJ2-7; 8 nucleotides match TRBD1. Germline V gene data show CDR1 as SQVTM and CDR2 as ANQGSEA. Trimming cost V 6 bases and J 2 bases; bases outside gene matches: 6. The CDR3 totals 13 residues. The CDR3 nucleotides read TGCAGCGTCAGGGACAGGCTGGCCTACGAGCAGTACTTC. Protein sequence: CSVRDRLAYEQYF.

This clonotype came up once. The chain couples TRBV25-1 to TRBJ2-1; 9 positions match TRBD1. The germline V gene encodes CDR1 MGHDK and CDR2 SYGVNS. After removal of 6 bases from V and 7 bases from J, the junction contained 13 bases not matched to a gene. The CDR3 has 16 amino acids. For the CDR3, the DNA is TGTGCCAGCAGGTCGATGTTGGACAGGGGTCGGAATGAGCAGTTCTTC. Protein product: CASRSMLDRGRNEQFF.

V gene TRBV10-3 combines with J gene TRBJ2-7, with a weak D call TRBD1 (5 bases). The V and J ends lost 2 bases and 2 bases respectively, with 7 bases between them. Germline CDR1 reads ENHRY; CDR2 reads SYGVKD. CDR3 length equals 13 residues. The CDR3: CAISEAGTYEQYF. DNA of the CDR3: TGTGCCATCAGTGAGGCAGGGACCTACGAGCAGTACTTC.

This clonotype showed up just a few times. The V call is TRBV28, the J call TRBJ2-3; no firm D call. The germline gives CDR1 MDHEN, CDR2 SYDVKM. This CDR3 comprises 16 residues. V was shortened by 5 bases and J by 2 bases, with 17 bases between the two germline ends. This CDR3 is CASSPLTDRATDTQYF. The CDR3 nucleotides are TGTGCCAGCAGTCCTCTCACCGACCGGGCCACAGATACGCAGTATTTT.

The rearrangement links TRBV13 to TRBJ2-7; a weak D match, TRBD1 (6 bases). CDR3 size: 16 residues. Trimming removed 6 bases at V and 1 base at J, with 19 bases between. The V gene's germline CDR1 is PRHDT and CDR2 FYEKMQ (reference sequence). CDR3: CASRDSVQGTSYEQYF. The DNA of the CDR3 is TGTGCCAGCAGGGACTCCGTACAGGGAACATCCTACGAGCAGTACTTC.

The chain employs TRBV20-1 and TRBJ1-5, with D unresolved. Germline V CDR1 and CDR2: DFQATT, SNEGSKA (reference sequence). This CDR3 is built from 18 residues. V was pared by 0 bases and J by 2 bases, with 20 bases between. CDR3: CSARDTRGLGYGNQPQHF. For the CDR3, the DNA is TGCAGTGCTAGAGATACTCGAGGCCTGGGGTATGGCAATCAGCCCCAGCATTTT.

The chain combines TRBV12-3 or TRBV12-4 with TRBJ2-7; TRBD2 agrees at 7 bases. This CDR3 is 19 amino acids long. Trimming at V came to 2 bases and at J to 4 bases, leaving 20 bases not matched to a gene. CDR3 amino acids: CASSLYGPASGRARYEQYF. The CDR3 region has the DNA TGTGCCAGCAGTTTATACGGGCCGGCTAGCGGCAGAGCTAGATACGAGCAGTACTTC.

The genes are TRBV27 and TRBJ1-2; no firm D call. Germline V gives CDR1 MNHEY, CDR2 SMNVEV (reference sequence). Deletions cut 5 bases from V and 6 bases from J, with 13 bases between. CDR3 length equals 13 residues. The CDR3 DNA follows: TGTGCCAGCAGTGTCCGGGGTTCGGATGGCTACACCTTC. Translated: CASSVRGSDGYTF.

The chain is built from TRBV6-6 and TRBJ2-7; 8 positions agree with TRBD1. There are 13 residues in the CDR3. Germline CDR1 is MNHNY and CDR2 is SVGAGI (reference sequence). With 5 bases clipped from V and 10 bases from J, the junction kept 10 bases outside the gene matches. CDR3 region: CASSQLDRGPQYF. The CDR3, as DNA: TGTGCCAGCAGTCAACTAGACAGGGGCCCCCAGTACTTC.

This clonotype turned up a few times. This chain links TRBV5-1 with TRBJ2-5; D uncertain. The CDR3 contains 14 residues. In germline, CDR1 is SGHRS, CDR2 YFSETQ. Deletions cut 4 bases from V and 2 bases from J, with 12 bases between. The CDR3 here is CASSTRAAQETQYF. CDR3 nucleotides: TGCGCCAGCAGCACCCGGGCCGCGCAAGAGACCCAGTACTTC.

V and J are TRBV18 and TRBJ2-5; D unclear. The J call may be faulty, since TRBJ2-7 better matches the DNA end. CDR1 KGHSH and CDR2 LQKENI come from the germline V gene. The CDR3 consists of 13 residues. The CDR3 region has the DNA TGTGCCAGCTCACCACTGTCTGGGGACGAGCAGTACTTC. Translating it yields CASSPLSGDEQYF.